These T cell receptor beta chains were read from a single sample in a study of T cells in Graves' hyperthyroidism and ophthalmopathy. TCRdb re-called the multiplex PCR reads through MiXCR, storing one row per CDR3 protein. The top ten clones hold around 7% of a sample with about 600,000 distinct CDR3 sequences, approximately 14% of them seen once. Sequencing was performed on blood. The receptors originated from a woman aged 18 to 35 with Graves' ophthalmopathy. Both conserved end residues are part of each CDR3. D genes are given only for firm matches. Rows may omit the clone size; those that give it use once, few, many or a size class.

clone size	V gene	D gene	J gene	CDR3 DNA	CDR3 protein
many	TRBV27	TRBD1	TRBJ1-1	TGTGCCAGCAGTTTTTTGGGACAGCTCCCGAACACTGAAGCTTTCTTT	CASSFLGQLPNTEAFF
many	TRBV6-1	TRBD1	TRBJ2-4	TGTGCCAGCAATCACAGGGGGAAGAACAAAAACATTCAGTACTTC	CASNHRGKNKNIQYF
few	TRBV18	.	TRBJ2-7	TGTGCCAGCTCACCACCGGGCTGGGACTCCTACGAGCAGTACTTC	CASSPPGWDSYEQYF
few	TRBV19	.	TRBJ1-4	TGTGCCAGTAGCCCGGTCAACCGGGGGGAAAAACTGTTTTTT	CASSPVNRGEKLFF
.	TRBV24-1	TRBD2	TRBJ2-1	TGTGCCACCAGTGCCTGGACTAGCGGGGATGAGCAGTTCTTC	CATSAWTSGDEQFF
.	TRBV4-1	.	TRBJ2-1	TGCGCCAGCAGCCAAGATGAGTGGAGCTCCTACAATGAGCAGTTCTTC	CASSQDEWSSYNEQFF
many	TRBV15	.	TRBJ2-1	TGTGCCACCAGCCCCAGGGGGGATGAGCAGTTCTTC	CATSPRGDEQFF
.	TRBV6-4	TRBD1	TRBJ2-7	TGTGCCAGCAGTGAGGGACAGGGGACCGAGCAGTACTTC	CASSEGQGTEQYF
.	TRBV12-3/TRBV12-4	TRBD1	TRBJ1-5	TGTGCCAGCAGGCCGGGACAGGGGGCCTACAATCAGCCCCAGCATTTT	CASRPGQGAYNQPQHF
many	TRBV28	.	TRBJ1-5	TGTGCCAGCAGTTTCTTCGGACAGATATATCAGCCCCAGCATTTT	CASSFFGQIYQPQHF
.	TRBV28	TRBD2	TRBJ2-7	TGTGCCAGCAGTTTACAGACTAGCGGGAGGCCCTACGAGCAGTACTTC	CASSLQTSGRPYEQYF
few	TRBV6-1	.	TRBJ1-2	TGTGCCAGCAGTTTGGGGGTGGGTTGGTATGGCTACACCTTC	CASSLGVGWYGYTF
.	TRBV20-1	TRBD1	TRBJ2-7	TGCAGTGCTCGACAGGGGTCCGAGCAGTACTTC	CSARQGSEQYF
many	TRBV2	.	TRBJ1-1	TGTGCCAGCAGTGTTTCCGGGTTCGACACTGAAGCTTTCTTT	CASSVSGFDTEAFF
.	TRBV6-1	.	TRBJ1-2	TGTGCCAGCCGGACGCTATGGGGGGCCCGGGGCTACACCTTC	CASRTLWGARGYTF
few	TRBV14	.	TRBJ2-5	TGTGCCAGCAGCCAAGATCTTATTGTGGAGGGCAGGGAGACCCAGTACTTC	CASSQDLIVEGRETQYF
.	TRBV20-1	TRBD2	TRBJ2-5	TGCAGTGCTAGAGCTCCTAGCGGGAGCTGGGAGACCCAGTACTTC	CSARAPSGSWETQYF
many	TRBV5-8	.	TRBJ1-2	TGTGCCAGCACCATCAAAGTGGGGTTTGACGACTATGGCTACACCTTC	CASTIKVGFDDYGYTF
.	TRBV7-3	TRBD1	TRBJ1-2	TGTGCCAGCAGCTTACAGGACAGGGTAAGCTATGGCTACACCTTC	CASSLQDRVSYGYTF
.	TRBV5-1	.	TRBJ2-3	TGCGCCGGCAGCTTCCTCAGGACTAGCACAGATACGCAGTATTTT	CAGSFLRTSTDTQYF
.	TRBV2	TRBD2	TRBJ2-7	TGTGCCAGCAGTGGGACTAGCGGGGCCACGGAGCAGTACTTC	CASSGTSGATEQYF
few	TRBV24-1	.	TRBJ1-1	TGTGCCACTCGGATGAACACTGAAGCTTTCTTT	CATRMNTEAFF
few	TRBV30	.	TRBJ2-1	TGTGCCTGGAGTGCCGTGGAGGGCCGATATTACAATGAGCAGTTCTTC	CAWSAVEGRYYNEQFF